These 6 T cell receptor beta chains share one sample of origin, sequenced in a study of blood T cell repertoires in COVID-19. Assay used: immunoSEQ multiplex PCR; TCRdb lists only in-frame clones, some missing. The sample records about 150,000 clones, roughly nine tenths being singletons. Sequencing was performed on peripheral blood. The origin of the receptors is a woman aged 70-85 years with acute or convalescent COVID-19.

J is TRBJ2-1 and V is TRBV6-2 or TRBV6-3, with TRBD1 identical over 7 bases. V trimming: 6 bases; J trimming: 8 bases; junction bases outside the gene matches: 13. This CDR3 region has 15 residues. CDR1 is MNHEY, CDR2 SVGEGT, per germline. CDR3 residues: CASSPPSRGPYEQFF. The CDR3 DNA sequence: TGTGCCAGCAGCCCTCCCTCAAGGGGGCCCTATGAGCAGTTCTTC.

This rearrangement joins TRBV19 to TRBJ1-5, with D maybe TRBD1 (6 bases). This CDR3 is 14 amino acids long. Germline lookup yields CDR1 LNHDA and CDR2 SQIVND (reference sequence). Trimming took off 7 bases at V and 6 bases at J, with 16 bases between the two ends. CDR3 coding DNA: TGTGCCAGTACACGAACAGGGAATTCTCAGCCCCAGCATTTT. Protein product: CASTRTGNSQPQHF.

This chain connects TRBV27 to TRBJ2-1; TRBD2 aligns across 7 bases. V lost 7 bases to trimming and J lost 0 bases; unmatched junction nucleotides: 6. The CDR3 runs to 15 residues. Germline V gene data show CDR1 as MNHEY and CDR2 as SMNVEV (reference sequence). The CDR3 spells CASTPRTSSYNEQFF. The DNA of the CDR3 is TGTGCCAGCACCCCTCGGACTAGCTCCTACAATGAGCAGTTCTTC.

V usage is TRBV5-6 and J usage is TRBJ1-1; tentative D call: TRBD1 (5 bases). This CDR3 spans 16 amino acids. The germline gives CDR1 SGHDT, CDR2 YYEEEE. V lost 4 bases, J lost 1 base, and 17 bases lay in between. CDR3 DNA sequence: TGTGCCAGCAGCCCTCCCTTAAAGGACACGAACACTGAAGCTTTCTTT. Its protein is CASSPPLKDTNTEAFF.

This sequence joins TRBV6-2 or TRBV6-3 and TRBJ2-7, with D perhaps matching TRBD1 (6 bases). Germline V lookup: CDR1 MNHEY, CDR2 SVGEGT. The CDR3 contains 13 residues. V gave up 5 bases and J gave up 2 bases, with 10 bases separating them. The CDR3 DNA is TGTGCCAGCAGTAGGGACATAGCCTACGAGCAGTACTTC. Translation: CASSRDIAYEQYF.

The chain couples TRBV5-1 to TRBJ2-1; 9 nucleotides agree with TRBD2. CDR3 length equals 19 residues. Looked up from germline, CDR1 is SGHRS and CDR2 is YFSETQ. V lost 0 bases and J lost 0; bases outside the gene matches: 10. This CDR3 reads CASSLGGGRAGDSYNEQFF. CDR3 nucleotide sequence: TGCGCCAGCAGCTTGGGGGGCGGGAGGGCCGGTGACTCCTACAATGAGCAGTTCTTC.